This TCR beta chain was documented in a study of blood T cell repertoires in COVID-19. Study as a whole: The cDNA or gDNA used as material had been derived from T cells, B-cell-depleted T cells, or PBMCs.

Sequencing was performed with immunoSEQ multiplex PCR; in TCRdb, only in-frame clones are kept and a portion is missing. The sample yields around 69,000 clones, roughly 87% seen once. Germline CDR1 SGHRS, CDR2 YFSETQ. The V end lost 4 bases, the J end lost 0 bases, and 9 bases lay between the germline ends. The CDR3 has 14 amino acids. Sequencing used peripheral blood. V usage is TRBV5-1 and J usage is TRBJ2-3; D is unclear. The origin of this receptor is a woman in her forties or fifties with active COVID-19. The CDR3 DNA sequence: TGCGCCAGCAGCCCCTCGTCTAGCACAGATACGCAGTATTTT. Its protein is CASSPSSSTDTQYF.